The 28 T cell receptor beta chains below were found in one sample sequenced in a study of regulatory T cells in long-lasting Graves disease. The time point was: newly diagnosed GD, antithyroid drugs for less than 3 months. Preparation of the TCR library used RNA extracted from PBMCs. Combining iRepertoire HTBI primers with Arm-PCR of CDR3 regions, the authors built TCR beta libraries. One entry per CDR3 protein, called by TCRdb with MiXCR from the multiplex PCR reads. The sample lists 500,000 or so distinct CDR3 sequences, about 15% occurring once. This same sample was also taken into another study, of T cells in Graves' hyperthyroidism and ophthalmopathy.

The specimen was peripheral blood mononuclear cells (PBMCs), collected at new diagnosis, from a patient treated with antithyroid drugs. These receptors were collected from a woman aged 50 to 60 with Graves disease.

This clonotype was recorded many times. This sequence joins TRBV28 and TRBJ2-7, with TRBD1 matching over 8 bases. Losses at the gene ends were 4 bases for V and 4 bases for J; bases not matched to a gene: 6. Germline loops: CDR1 MDHEN, CDR2 SYDVKM. The CDR3 has 14 residues. DNA for the CDR3: TGTGCCAGCAGTTCGCCCGGGACAGGATACGAGCAGTACTTC. It translates to CASSSPGTGYEQYF.

This clonotype has ten or more counts. The chain recombines TRBV28 with TRBJ2-1, with a possible D match to TRBD2 (6 bases). The germline gives CDR1 MDHEN, CDR2 SYDVKM. Trimming stripped 1 base from V and 4 bases from J, with 20 bases between. This CDR3 region has 18 residues. CDR3 region: CASSLYRPLAKLYNEQFF. CDR3 in DNA: TGTGCCAGCAGTTTATACAGACCCCTAGCGAAGTTATACAATGAGCAGTTCTTC.

This chain joins TRBV6-2 or TRBV6-3 and TRBJ2-3; 10 nucleotides align to TRBD2. The CDR3 runs to 17 residues. CDR1 is MNHEY and CDR2 is SVGEGT in the germline V gene. Trimming at V came to 6 bases and at J to 4 bases, leaving 13 bases not matched to a gene. The CDR3 here is CASSVTSSGSIADTQYF. The DNA for the CDR3 is TGTGCCAGCAGCGTAACATCTAGCGGGAGTATCGCAGATACGCAGTATTTT.

This clonotype appeared many times. The V call is TRBV11-3, the J call TRBJ2-1; D gene unclear. This CDR3 is built from 14 residues. With 4 bases removed from V and 7 bases from J, the gap between germline ends came to 14 bases. Per the germline V gene, CDR1 is SGHNT and CDR2 is YENEEA. This CDR3 reads CASSSFASRNEQFF. For the CDR3, the DNA is TGTGCCAGCAGCTCGTTTGCCTCGCGGAATGAGCAGTTCTTC. The full variable domain, with the rest looked up from reference TRBV11-3 and TRBJ2-1, is EAGVVQSPRYKIIEKKQPVAFWCNPISGHNTLYWYLQNLGQGPELLIRYENEEAVDDSQLPKDRFSAERLKGVDSTLKIQPAELGDSAVYLCASSSFASRNEQFFGPGTRLTVL.

The table lists this clonotype with many counts. The chain carries TRBV27 and TRBJ1-1; the match to TRBD1 covers 8 bases. J was trimmed by 5 bases and V by 6 bases; bases with no gene match: 11. The CDR3 length is 15 residues. CDR1 MNHEY and CDR2 SMNVEV come from the germline V gene (reference sequence). The chain's CDR3 is CASSPLRTGRTEAFF. The CDR3 region has the DNA TGTGCCAGCAGCCCCCTGAGGACAGGGCGGACTGAAGCTTTCTTT.

This clonotype was detected ten times or more. The chain is built from TRBV12-3 or TRBV12-4 and TRBJ2-2, with 14 nucleotides matching TRBD2. The CDR3 loop spans 15 amino acids. V trimming: 3 bases; J trimming: 9 bases; junction bases outside the gene matches: 3. The CDR3 is CASSFGTSGGRELFF. The CDR3, as DNA: TGTGCCAGCAGTTTTGGGACTAGCGGGGGCCGGGAGCTGTTTTTT.

Many counts were recorded for this clonotype. CDR3: CASSSWTSGTYEQYF. CDR3 coding DNA: TGTGCCAGCAGTTCATGGACTAGCGGCACCTACGAGCAGTACTTC. The chain employs TRBV27 and TRBJ2-7, with 10 bases identical to TRBD2. Germline loops: CDR1 MNHEY, CDR2 SMNVEV (reference sequence). The CDR3 contains 15 residues. The J segment lost 2 bases and the V segment lost 4 bases, leaving 5 bases of the junction unmatched.

This clonotype was observed at least ten times. The DNA of the CDR3 is TGTGCCAGCACCCTACTAGCGACCGGGGAGCTGTTTTTT. It specifies CASTLLATGELFF. This chain joins TRBV12-3 or TRBV12-4 and TRBJ2-2; 7 nucleotides align to TRBD2. V was pared by 7 bases and J by 5 bases, with 4 bases of the junction left unmatched. The CDR3 spans 13 residues.

This clonotype was detected ten times or more. The rearrangement links TRBV2 to TRBJ1-1; D is ambiguous. Germline V gene data show CDR1 as SNHLY and CDR2 as FYNNEI. CDR3 size: 11 residues. V was trimmed by 11 bases and J by 3 bases, leaving 10 bases between them. The CDR3 coding sequence is TGTGCCTCGCCGGGAGACACTGAAGCTTTCTTT. Translation gives CASPGDTEAFF. The entire variable domain, with the rest obtained from reference TRBV2 and TRBJ1-1, is as follows: EPEVTQTPSHQVTQMGQEVILRCVPISNHLYFYWYRQILGQKVEFLVSFYNNEISEKSEIFDDQFSVERPDGSNFTLKIRSTKLEDSAMYFCASPGDTEAFFGQGTRLTVV.

Ten or more counts support this clonotype. The chain employs TRBV28 and TRBJ1-1; no reliable D call. V was cut by 6 bases and J by 0 bases, with 8 bases left in between. This CDR3 comprises 13 residues. The germline V gene has CDR1 MDHEN and CDR2 SYDVKM. The DNA of the CDR3 is TGTGCCAGCAGCGCAACGATGAACACTGAAGCTTTCTTT. Its translation is CASSATMNTEAFF.

In its sample, this clonotype was seen many times. The CDR3 region is CASSLSQLQGRTEAFF. The CDR3 nucleotides read TGTGCCAGCAGTTTATCCCAACTACAGGGTAGGACTGAAGCTTTCTTT. The V and J genes are TRBV27 and TRBJ1-1, with D possibly being TRBD1 (6 bases). Germline V CDR1 and CDR2: MNHEY, SMNVEV (reference sequence). The CDR3 loop spans 16 amino acids. V lost 0 bases and J lost 5, with 16 bases in between.

The table lists this clonotype with many counts. V is TRBV7-9 and J is TRBJ2-1, with 8 bases that match TRBD1. V shed 6 bases, J shed 8 bases, and the junction held 6 bases outside the gene matches. The CDR3 totals 13 residues. Germline assignment: CDR1 SEHNR and CDR2 FQNEAQ (reference sequence). CDR3 DNA sequence: TGTGCCAGCAGTGGGGCAGGGGGCGATGAGCAGTTCTTC. Residues: CASSGAGGDEQFF.

V and J are TRBV6-2 or TRBV6-3 and TRBJ2-7, with 15 bases matching TRBD2. The CDR3 spans 15 residues. After removal of 6 bases from V and 4 bases from J, the junction contained 4 bases not matched to a gene. Germline assignment: CDR1 MNHEY and CDR2 SVGEGT. CDR3 sequence: CASSRGLAGGYEQYF. The DNA for the CDR3 is TGTGCCAGCAGCAGGGGACTAGCGGGAGGATACGAGCAGTACTTC.

This chain joins TRBV19 and TRBJ2-7; TRBD2 matches at 11 bases. Trimming cost V 8 bases and J 3 bases; bases outside gene matches: 3. The CDR3 extends over 13 amino acids. CDR1 LNHDA and CDR2 SQIVND come from the germline V gene (reference sequence). The CDR3 DNA reads TGTGCCAGTCATAGCGGGAGGGACTACGAGCAGTACTTC. Protein: CASHSGRDYEQYF.

V and J are TRBV7-9 and TRBJ2-7; 10 nucleotides match TRBD2. Per the germline V gene, CDR1 is SEHNR and CDR2 is FQNEAQ (reference sequence). V trimming: 0 bases; J trimming: 2 bases; junction bases outside the gene matches: 7. The CDR3 length is 17 residues. CDR3 bases: TGTGCCAGCAGCTTAGCCAGACCTAGCGGGAGCCCCTACGAGCAGTACTTC. Amino acid sequence: CASSLARPSGSPYEQYF.

Ten or more counts support this clonotype. The V call is TRBV20-1, the J call TRBJ1-1; D is unresolved. V was pared by 4 bases and J by 3 bases, with 15 bases between. The CDR3 runs to 14 residues. Germline-derived CDR1 and CDR2 are DFQATT and SNEGSKA (reference sequence). The CDR3 DNA is TGCAGTGCTAAGGGAGCTGAGTCGGACACTGAAGCTTTCTTT. Its protein product is CSAKGAESDTEAFF.

This clonotype has a count of ten or more. The rearrangement joins TRBV9 to TRBJ1-5; a possible D gene is TRBD1 (5 bases). Between the trimmed V and J ends, which lost 0 bases and 4 bases, there was a span of 20 bases. From germline, CDR1 is SGDLS and CDR2 YYNGEE. CDR3 size: 18 residues. CDR3 loop: CASSVEIEGNTPNQPQHF. As DNA, the CDR3 is TGTGCCAGCAGCGTAGAAATTGAGGGGAACACACCGAATCAGCCCCAGCATTTT. Combining the CDR3 with reference TRBV9 and TRBJ1-5 gives the whole variable domain DSGVTQTPKHLITATGQRVTLRCSPRSGDLSVYWYQQSLDQGLQFLIQYYNGEERAKGNILERFSAQQFPDLHSELNLSSLELGDSALYFCASSVEIEGNTPNQPQHFGDGTRLSIL.

This clonotype was found a few times. The chain employs TRBV13 and TRBJ1-4; D might be TRBD1 (6 bases). The V gene's germline CDR1 is PRHDT and CDR2 FYEKMQ (reference sequence). Trimming took off 7 bases at V and 8 bases at J, with 11 bases between the two ends. The CDR3 loop spans 12 amino acids. For the CDR3, the DNA is TGTGCCAGCACAGGGGAGGGGGAAAAACTGTTTTTT. Its protein is CASTGEGEKLFF.

In the case of this clonotype: A much larger clone sits a single nucleotide away, making a read error possible. This chain uses TRBV6-4 with TRBJ1-5; 7 bases align to TRBD1. Germline CDR1 MRHNA, CDR2 SNTAGT. The CDR3 spans 14 residues. Trimming took 10 bases from V and 7 from J; bases not matched to a gene: 13. The CDR3 protein is CAISPRQGSQPQHF. The CDR3 nucleotides are TGTGCCATCAGCCCTAGACAGGGAAGCCAGCCCCAGCATTTT.

This clonotype was seen at least ten times. The V gene is TRBV6-1, the J gene TRBJ2-5; 7 bases align to TRBD1. Trimming cost V 7 bases and J 2 bases; bases outside gene matches: 19. Germline CDR1 MNHNS, CDR2 SASEGT. CDR3 length: 18 residues. This CDR3 is CASTHTPGQQTFQETQYF. The DNA for the CDR3 is TGTGCCAGCACCCATACCCCGGGACAGCAAACATTTCAAGAGACCCAGTACTTC.

This clonotype showed up just a few times. The chain recombines TRBV28 with TRBJ2-2, with 8 positions matching TRBD1. V gave up 2 bases and J gave up 3 bases; unmatched junction bases: 2. Germline-derived CDR1 and CDR2 are MDHEN and SYDVKM. The length of the CDR3 is 15 residues. The DNA of the CDR3 is TGTGCCAGCAGTTTAGCCAGGGGGCACACCGGGGAGCTGTTTTTT. Translation gives CASSLARGHTGELFF.

CDR3 bases: TGTGCCAGCAGCGTAGTTCCGGGAGTCGCCTACGAGCAGTACTTC. It codes for CASSVVPGVAYEQYF. This chain connects TRBV9 to TRBJ2-7, with D possibly matching TRBD2 (6 bases). Deletions cut 0 bases from V and 2 bases from J, with 12 bases between. Germline V gene sequence: CDR1 SGDLS, CDR2 YYNGEE. CDR3 size: 15 residues. Supplemented by reference TRBV9 and TRBJ2-7, the full variable domain reads DSGVTQTPKHLITATGQRVTLRCSPRSGDLSVYWYQQSLDQGLQFLIQYYNGEERAKGNILERFSAQQFPDLHSELNLSSLELGDSALYFCASSVVPGVAYEQYFGPGTRLTVT.

This clonotype was counted ten times or more. The chain couples TRBV11-2 to TRBJ2-5; TRBD1 matches 9 bases. J was trimmed by 4 bases and V by 5 bases; bases with no gene match: 8. This CDR3 is 15 amino acids long. Germline V CDR1 and CDR2: SGHAT, FQNNGV. Here the CDR3 reads CASSPAWTGAETQYF. The CDR3 DNA reads TGTGCCAGCAGCCCGGCCTGGACAGGGGCAGAGACCCAGTACTTC. Filled out from reference TRBV11-2 and TRBJ2-5, the complete variable domain reads EAGVAQSPRYKIIEKRQSVAFWCNPISGHATLYWYQQILGQGPKLLIQFQNNGVVDDSQLPKDRFSAERLKGVDSTLKIQPAKLEDSAVYLCASSPAWTGAETQYFGPGTRLLVL.

V usage is TRBV12-3 or TRBV12-4 and J usage is TRBJ2-1; 11 nucleotides line up with TRBD1. The CDR3 consists of 15 residues. V lost 2 bases to trimming and J lost 6 bases; unmatched junction nucleotides: 3. CDR3 loop: CASSLRDRGFNEQFF. The CDR3 nucleotides are TGTGCCAGCAGTTTAAGGGACAGGGGGTTCAATGAGCAGTTCTTC.

In its sample, this clonotype was seen many times. The chain carries TRBV6-1 and TRBJ2-7, with TRBD2 matching 10 bases. Germline V gene lookup returns CDR1 MNHNS and CDR2 SASEGT. J gave up 2 bases and V 3 bases, and 4 bases lay outside the gene matches. This CDR3 is built from 15 residues. The CDR3 is CASSDLAGEPYEQYF. As DNA, the CDR3 is TGTGCCAGCAGTGATCTAGCGGGAGAACCCTACGAGCAGTACTTC.

V gene TRBV6-5 combines with J gene TRBJ2-7; D is possibly TRBD1 or TRBD2 (5 bases each). The CDR3 extends over 14 amino acids. Trimming pared 2 bases from V and 4 bases from J, leaving 12 bases between. Looked up from germline, CDR1 is MNHEY and CDR2 is SVGAGI. In nucleotides, the CDR3 is TGTGCCAGCAGTTACGGGGACCTCGGGTACGAGCAGTACTTC. It is translated as CASSYGDLGYEQYF.

This clonotype came up many times. The CDR3 loop is CASSTVTSGRDEQYF. The CDR3 nucleotides are TGTGCCAGCAGTACCGTGACTAGCGGGAGAGACGAGCAGTACTTC. J is TRBJ2-7 and V is TRBV27; 12 bases match TRBD2. Germline V lookup: CDR1 MNHEY, CDR2 SMNVEV (reference sequence). Germline trimming cut 5 bases from V and 5 bases from J; bases unmatched to any gene: 7. The CDR3 is made up of 15 amino acids.

This clonotype has a count of ten or more. The chain joins TRBV27 to TRBJ1-2; D is ambiguous. CDR3 size: 15 residues. CDR1 is MNHEY and CDR2 is SMNVEV in the germline V gene (reference sequence). V lost 2 bases and J lost 1, with 11 bases in between. CDR3 in amino acids: CASSLRQNNNYGYTF. The CDR3 DNA is TGTGCCAGCAGTTTAAGGCAGAATAATAACTATGGCTACACCTTC.